Listed here is a single T cell receptor (beta chain). These data are taken from a study of shared T cell receptors in the human thymus. Sequencing was performed with immunoSEQ multiplex PCR; in TCRdb, only in-frame clones are kept and a portion is missing. The table records about 660,000 clones, roughly 90% of them present only once. These same data were also listed under a study on human thymus T cells. From that report: Resections obtained during corrective heart surgery supplied the thymus tissue. Use of V and J genes seemed skewed within the thymic and blood repertoires.

The material sequenced was thymocytes. This TCR came from a boy under two years old with a congenital heart defect.

The CDR3 DNA follows: TGCGCCAGCAGCCAAAGTAGGGTAGCGGGAGGAGAGGTTCAGGGAAACATTCAGTACTTC. Residues: CASSQSRVAGGEVQGNIQYF. V is TRBV4-3 and J is TRBJ2-4; 10 bases line up with TRBD2. Trimming took 2 bases from V and 6 from J; bases not matched to a gene: 19. Germline CDR1 reads LGHNA; CDR2 reads YSLEER. The CDR3 loop spans 20 amino acids.